These 13 T cell receptor beta chains came from one sample sequenced in a study of graft-versus-host responses after intestinal transplantation. Clones were read by immunoSEQ multiplex PCR, and TCRdb kept only the in-frame ones, dropping some. In the table there are more than 45,000 clones, around 91% of which are singletons. The sample consisted of PBMCs, taken approximately four months after intestinal transplantation. These receptors were taken from a human patient who received an intestinal transplant, so some T cells may come from the graft donor.

The chain links TRBV4-1 to TRBJ2-1; TRBD2 is a possible D gene (6 bases). The CDR3 totals 19 residues. Trimming left V 2 bases short and J 0 bases short, with 20 bases between. Germline V gives CDR1 MGHRA, CDR2 YSYEKL. CDR3 sequence (DNA): TGCGCCAGCAGCCAAAATCCCCTCCGGGGGTTGGGCTCCTACAATGAGCAGTTCTTC. Protein product: CASSQNPLRGLGSYNEQFF.

This clone was seen once. The V gene is TRBV27, the J gene TRBJ1-6; D is uncertain. The CDR3 has 14 residues. V was pared by 5 bases and J by 10 bases, with 15 bases between. Germline V lookup: CDR1 MNHEY, CDR2 SMNVEV (reference sequence). Here the CDR3 DNA reads TGTGCCAGCAGTCCCCGGCACTGGGCCTCACCCCTCCACTTT. Residues: CASSPRHWASPLHF.

Only a few counts were recorded for this clone. This chain links TRBV19 with TRBJ2-5; D might be TRBD1 or TRBD2, each matching 5 bases. The DNA matches TRBJ2-7 better at its end, which makes the J call doubtful. CDR1 LNHDA and CDR2 SQIVND come from the germline V gene (reference sequence). This CDR3 is 13 amino acids long. CDR3 DNA sequence: TGTGCCAGTAGTCGGACGGGGCCTAACGAGCAGTACTTC. The encoded protein is CASSRTGPNEQYF.

CDR3 in DNA: TGTGCCAGAAGCTTCGGACAGGGGGAAGAGACCCAGTACTTC. Its protein is CARSFGQGEETQYF. The V call is TRBV5-3, the J call TRBJ2-5; 10 bases agree with TRBD1. TRBV5-3 is marked as an open reading frame, function uncertain. This CDR3 has 14 residues. With 2 bases clipped from V and 3 bases from J, the junction kept 1 base outside the gene matches.

V usage is TRBV9 and J usage is TRBJ2-5; TRBD2 matches at 7 bases. The CDR3 is made up of 15 amino acids. The V segment lost 3 bases and the J segment 2 bases; nucleotides outside the gene matches: 7. The germline V gene has CDR1 SGDLS and CDR2 YYNGEE. Here the CDR3 reads CASSETGRSQETQYF. CDR3 DNA: TGTGCCAGCAGCGAGACCGGGAGGTCACAAGAGACCCAGTACTTC.

CDR3 bases: TGTGCCAGCTCACCATCTTCCAACACCGGGGAGCTGTTTTTT. Translated, it gives CASSPSSNTGELFF. The chain combines TRBV18 with TRBJ2-2; no clear D gene. V dropped 2 bases and J dropped 2 bases, with 6 bases sitting between them. This CDR3 spans 14 amino acids. The germline gives CDR1 KGHSH, CDR2 LQKENI.

The chain joins TRBV28 to TRBJ2-2; 9 bases map to TRBD2. Germline loops: CDR1 MDHEN, CDR2 SYDVKM. J lost 7 bases, V lost 5 bases, and 11 bases had no gene match. The CDR3 is 16 amino acids. DNA for the CDR3: TGTGCCAGCAGTAAAATTTGGACTAGCGCGGTCGGGGAGCTGTTTTTT. Residues: CASSKIWTSAVGELFF.

The chain recombines TRBV7-6 with TRBJ2-2; 11 nucleotides align to TRBD1. Germline trimming cut 6 bases from V and 8 bases from J; bases unmatched to any gene: 8. Germline CDR1 SGHVS, CDR2 FNYEAQ. The CDR3 length is 15 residues. The CDR3 protein is CASSLRTGGFGELFF. CDR3 DNA: TGTGCCAGCAGTCTACGGACAGGGGGCTTTGGGGAGCTGTTTTTT.

This rearrangement joins TRBV19 to TRBJ1-1; D gene uncertain. V shed 6 bases and J shed 4 bases, with 12 bases lying between them. CDR3 length: 13 residues. Germline lookup yields CDR1 LNHDA and CDR2 SQIVND (reference sequence). The CDR3, as DNA: TGTGCCAGTAGATCCCAGATAATCACTGAAGCTTTCTTT. It specifies CASRSQIITEAFF. Together with reference TRBV19 and TRBJ1-1, the CDR3 gives the full variable domain: DGGITQSPKYLFRKEGQNVTLSCEQNLNHDAMYWYRQDPGQGLRLIYYSQIVNDFQKGDIAEGYSVSREKKESFPLTVTSAQKNPTAFYLCASRSQIITEAFFGQGTRLTVV.

The CDR3 coding sequence is TGTGCCAGCAGTTTAGCCGGACTACCCAGGGATGAGCAGTTCTTC. Translated, it gives CASSLAGLPRDEQFF. The chain joins TRBV27 to TRBJ2-1, with D perhaps TRBD2 (6 bases). This CDR3 comprises 15 residues. Germline CDR1 and CDR2: MNHEY and SMNVEV (reference sequence). V lost 2 bases, J lost 8 bases, and 16 bases lay in between.

The chain joins TRBV4-1 to TRBJ1-6, with 10 bases aligning to TRBD1. This CDR3 contains 17 residues. In germline, CDR1 is MGHRA, CDR2 YSYEKL. Germline trimming cut 2 bases from V and 10 bases from J; bases unmatched to any gene: 11. The CDR3 sequence: CASSQRFYGQGDSPLHF. CDR3 coding DNA: TGCGCCAGCAGCCAAAGATTTTACGGACAGGGGGACTCACCCCTCCACTTT.

The chain uses TRBV5-1 and TRBJ1-6, with 10 bases matching TRBD1. Germline values: CDR1 SGHRS, CDR2 YFSETQ. The V segment lost 6 bases and the J segment 10 bases; nucleotides outside the gene matches: 10. The CDR3 has 15 residues. The CDR3 spells CASTPGTGARSPLHF. The DNA for the CDR3 is TGCGCCAGCACCCCGGGGACAGGGGCCAGATCACCCCTCCACTTT.

The chain uses TRBV10-1 and TRBJ2-5; no clear D. CDR1 and CDR2 (germline): WNHNN, SYGVQD (reference sequence). Deletions cut 9 bases from V and 2 bases from J, with 13 bases between. The CDR3 is made up of 13 amino acids. The DNA of the CDR3 is TGCGCCAGTACAAGGTTTACACAAGAGACCCAGTACTTC. Residues: CASTRFTQETQYF.